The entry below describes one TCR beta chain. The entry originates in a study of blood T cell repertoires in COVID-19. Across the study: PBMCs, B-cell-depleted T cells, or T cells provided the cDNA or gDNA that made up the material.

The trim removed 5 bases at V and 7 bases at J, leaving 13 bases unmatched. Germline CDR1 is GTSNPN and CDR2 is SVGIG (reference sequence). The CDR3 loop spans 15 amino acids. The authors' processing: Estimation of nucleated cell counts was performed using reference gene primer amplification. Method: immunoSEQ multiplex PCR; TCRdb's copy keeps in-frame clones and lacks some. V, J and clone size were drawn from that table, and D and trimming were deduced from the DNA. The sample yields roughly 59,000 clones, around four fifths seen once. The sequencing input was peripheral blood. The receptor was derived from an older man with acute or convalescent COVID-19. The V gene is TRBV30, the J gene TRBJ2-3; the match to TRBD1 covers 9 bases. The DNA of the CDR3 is TGTGCCTGGGTACCGGGACAGGGCTCCCCCCATACGCAGTATTTT. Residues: CAWVPGQGSPHTQYF.